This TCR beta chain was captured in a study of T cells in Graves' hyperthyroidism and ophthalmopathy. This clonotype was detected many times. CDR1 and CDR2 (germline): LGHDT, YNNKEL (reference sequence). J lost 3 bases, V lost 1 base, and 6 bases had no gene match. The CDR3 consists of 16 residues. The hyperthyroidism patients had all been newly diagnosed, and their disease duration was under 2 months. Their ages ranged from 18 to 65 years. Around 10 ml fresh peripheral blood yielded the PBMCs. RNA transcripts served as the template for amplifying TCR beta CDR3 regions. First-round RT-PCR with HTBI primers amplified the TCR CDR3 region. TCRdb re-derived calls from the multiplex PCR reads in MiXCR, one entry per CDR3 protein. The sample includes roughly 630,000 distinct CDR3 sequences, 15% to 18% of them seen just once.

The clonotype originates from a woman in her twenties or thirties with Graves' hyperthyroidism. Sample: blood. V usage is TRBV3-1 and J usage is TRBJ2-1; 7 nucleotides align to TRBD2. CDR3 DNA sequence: TGTGCCAGCAGCCAAGCTTGGCTAGCGGACTACAATGAGCAGTTCTTC. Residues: CASSQAWLADYNEQFF.